The clone carrying this TCR beta chain has a handful of counts. The antigen remains unidentified. The V and J ends lost 7 bases and 6 bases respectively, with 12 bases between them. Germline V CDR1 and CDR2: SGHAT, FQNNGV. The CDR3 runs 13 residues. This specimen belongs to a study of cytomegalovirus exposure and HLA in healthy donors. Findings and limits, study-wide: Presence/absence results assume similar sequencing depth per donor, which may not hold. TCR beta chains associated with HLA were, in a later analysis, more clonally expanded than equally common others.

This PCR relied on a set of 60 Vbeta primers and 13 Jbeta primers. Assay used: immunoSEQ multiplex PCR; TCRdb lists only in-frame clones, some missing. The sample lists roughly 110,000 clones; around 72% were seen once. The chain has TRBV11-2 and TRBJ2-2; possible D gene TRBD1, 6 bases. The specimen sequenced was PBMCs. The receptor was isolated from a woman aged 40 to 55 in good health and CMV-seropositive. The CDR3 sequence is CASTLGAPGELFF. The DNA of the CDR3 is TGTGCCAGCACCCTGGGGGCCCCCGGGGAGCTGTTTTTT.